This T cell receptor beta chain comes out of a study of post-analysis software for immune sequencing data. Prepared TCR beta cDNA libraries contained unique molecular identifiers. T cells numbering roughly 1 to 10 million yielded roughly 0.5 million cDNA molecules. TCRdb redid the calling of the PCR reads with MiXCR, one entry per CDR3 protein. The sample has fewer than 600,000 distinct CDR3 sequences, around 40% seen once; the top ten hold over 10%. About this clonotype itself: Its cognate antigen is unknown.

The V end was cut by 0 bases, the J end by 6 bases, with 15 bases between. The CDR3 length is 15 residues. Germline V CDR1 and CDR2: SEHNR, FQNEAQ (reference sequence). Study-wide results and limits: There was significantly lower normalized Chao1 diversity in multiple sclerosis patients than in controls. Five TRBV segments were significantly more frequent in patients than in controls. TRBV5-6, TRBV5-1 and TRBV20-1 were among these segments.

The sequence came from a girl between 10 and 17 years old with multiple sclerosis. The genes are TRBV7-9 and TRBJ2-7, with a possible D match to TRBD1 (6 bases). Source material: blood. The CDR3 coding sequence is TGTGCCAGCAGCTTAGCCACCGGGACACCCCTCGAGCAGTACTTC. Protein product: CASSLATGTPLEQYF.